One sample yielded the 10 T cell receptor beta chains listed below, sequenced in a study of CD8 T cells in Susac syndrome. An amount of RNA that ranged from roughly 0.45 to 1 ug was reverse transcribed with random hexamers. TCRdb called the immunoSEQ multiplex PCR reads again in MiXCR, with one record for every CDR3 protein. The sample includes about 53,000 distinct CDR3 sequences, about 95% of them seen just once. Sequenced sample: CD8+ T cells from PBMCs. The receptor set was obtained from a human donor with Susac syndrome.

Only one count was recorded for this clonotype. The chain uses TRBV12-3 or TRBV12-4 and TRBJ2-3; 10 bases are a match to TRBD2. Unmatched junction bases numbered 4, after V lost 6 bases and J lost 4 bases. The CDR3 sequence is 14 residues long. For the CDR3, the DNA is TGTGCCAGCAGCAGCGGGGGGGCCTCAGATACGCAGTATTTT. This encodes CASSSGGASDTQYF.

V gene TRBV12-3 or TRBV12-4 combines with J gene TRBJ2-1; no definite D call. V was shortened by 3 bases and J by 4 bases, with 10 bases between the two germline ends. The CDR3 has 14 residues. The CDR3 DNA sequence: TGTGCCAGCAGTTTTCTGACGGATTACAATGAGCAGTTCTTC. Its translation: CASSFLTDYNEQFF.

This sequence joins TRBV30 and TRBJ1-1; 11 positions agree with TRBD1. From germline, CDR1 is GTSNPN and CDR2 SVGIG (reference sequence). CDR3 length: 12 residues. Germline trimming cut 8 bases from V and 1 base from J; bases unmatched to any gene: 0. DNA of the CDR3: TGTGCCGGGACAGGGGGGAACACTGAAGCTTTCTTT. As protein: CAGTGGNTEAFF. Full variable domain (remainder filled in from reference TRBV30 and TRBJ1-1): SQTIHQWPATLVQPVGSPLSLECTVEGTSNPNLYWYRQAAGRGLQLLFYSVGIGQISSEVPQNLSASRPQDRQFILSSKKLLLSDSGFYLCAGTGGNTEAFFGQGTRLTVV.

The genes are TRBV7-3 and TRBJ2-1; D may be TRBD1 (6 bases). V lost 2 bases and J 6 bases, leaving 8 bases between the germline ends. There are 13 residues in the CDR3. Per germline, CDR1 SGHTA and CDR2 FQGTGA. CDR3 sequence reads: CASSLGGPNEQFF. The CDR3 DNA sequence: TGTGCCAGCAGCTTAGGGGGCCCCAATGAGCAGTTCTTC.

V gene TRBV27 combines with J gene TRBJ2-1, with unresolved D. Trimming removed 2 bases at V and 4 bases at J, with 6 bases between. This CDR3 has 13 amino acids. Germline V CDR1 and CDR2: MNHEY, SMNVEV (reference sequence). This chain's CDR3 is CASSLGLYNEQFF. The CDR3 bases are TGTGCCAGCAGTTTAGGGTTGTACAATGAGCAGTTCTTC.

The chain has TRBV13 and TRBJ2-1, with 9 bases fitting TRBD2. Unmatched junction bases numbered 1, after V lost 1 base and J lost 6 bases. The CDR3 contains 14 residues. Germline loops: CDR1 PRHDT, CDR2 FYEKMQ (reference sequence). The CDR3 DNA is TGTGCCAGCAGCTTAGAAGCGGGGGGCAATGAGCAGTTCTTC. Its translation is CASSLEAGGNEQFF.

This chain joins TRBV4-1 and TRBJ1-1; D ambiguous. Germline V lookup: CDR1 MGHRA, CDR2 YSYEKL. V lost 1 base and J 4 bases, leaving 10 bases between the germline ends. The CDR3 is made up of 14 amino acids. CDR3: CASSQGMQATEAFF. CDR3 sequence (DNA): TGCGCCAGCAGCCAAGGAATGCAGGCCACTGAAGCTTTCTTT.

The chain employs TRBV9 and TRBJ2-3, with D possibly TRBD2 on 6 matching bases. V was shortened by 0 bases and J by 3 bases, with 14 bases between the two germline ends. The germline V gene encodes CDR1 SGDLS and CDR2 YYNGEE. The CDR3 is 16 amino acids. Here the CDR3 DNA reads TGTGCCAGCAGCGTAGAACTAGCAGACTCAACAGATACGCAGTATTTT. Translating gives CASSVELADSTDTQYF.

The V call is TRBV7-8, the J call TRBJ1-1; 12 bases are a match to TRBD1. Looked up from germline, CDR1 is SGHVS and CDR2 is FQNEAQ. This CDR3 has 18 residues. The ends lost 5 bases at V and 4 bases at J; junction bases unmatched: 14. Written as DNA, the CDR3 is TGTGCCAGCAGCCAAAACCGGGACAGGGGGCGGGAGGGCACTGAAGCTTTCTTT. The encoded protein is CASSQNRDRGREGTEAFF.

The genes are TRBV7-3 and TRBJ2-2; unclear D gene. The CDR3 spans 15 residues. CDR1 SGHTA and CDR2 FQGTGA come from the germline V gene. Trimming cost V 4 bases and J 5 bases, with 14 bases left between them. In DNA, the CDR3 is TGTGCCAGCAGCTACGACATGTCCTTTACCGGGGAGCTGTTTTTT. Its translation is CASSYDMSFTGELFF.